The 25 T cell receptor beta chains below were found in one sample sequenced in a study of molecular identifiers for immune sequencing clone quantification. TCRdb redid the calling of the PCR reads with MiXCR, one entry per CDR3 protein. The profile shows tens of thousands of distinct CDR3 sequences, almost 25% of them singletons. Sequencing was done on a sample of naive CD8+ T cells from blood, with Jurkat cell RNA spiked in. The subset is: FACS-sorted CD8+CD4-CCR7+CD45RA+ naive T cells. These receptors all stem from a human donor in good health. Some libraries in this study had Jurkat cell RNA spiked in.

The chain links TRBV27 to TRBJ1-5, with D unresolved. The CDR3 loop spans 13 amino acids. V gave up 1 base and J gave up 4 bases, with 5 bases separating them. Germline CDR1 reads MNHEY; CDR2 reads SMNVEV (reference sequence). This CDR3 reads CASSLWPNQPQHF. The CDR3 nucleotides read TGTGCCAGCAGTTTATGGCCGAATCAGCCCCAGCATTTT.

Note on this clonotype: This may be a read error, as it is one base from a much larger clone. This chain connects TRBV5-6 to TRBJ2-7; the D is unclear. CDR3 length: 14 residues. Per germline, CDR1 SGHDT and CDR2 YYEEEE. Trimming pared 3 bases from V and 2 bases from J, leaving 12 bases between. CDR3 nucleotide sequence: TGTGCCAGCAGCTCCGGAGCAGGAACCTACGAGCAGTACTTC. Encoded protein: CASSSGAGTYEQYF.

Note on this clonotype: A junction end diverges from the germline sequence, so it may reflect a read error. The rearrangement joins TRBV5-4 to TRBJ2-7; D gene unclear. This CDR3 has 12 residues. The germline CDR1 and CDR2 sequences are SGHNT and YYREEE (reference sequence). The CDR3 DNA reads as TGTGCCAGCACAGGAATGGGGAACGAGCAGGACTTC. This gives the protein CASTGMGNEQDF.

For this clonotype: One base away lies a much larger clone, so this may be a sequencing read error. The chain carries TRBV28 and TRBJ2-3; 9 nucleotides agree with TRBD2. The CDR3 is 16 residues long. CDR1 MDHEN and CDR2 SYDVKM come from the germline V gene. V trimming: 3 bases; J trimming: 4 bases; junction bases outside the gene matches: 8. The CDR3 sequence: CASSFEREVRPDTQYF. In DNA form, the CDR3 reads TGTGCCAGCAGTTTCGAGCGGGAGGTACGCCCAGATACGCAGTATTTT.

This clonotype was counted ten times or more. The chain has TRBV7-2 and TRBJ2-7; 8 bases line up with TRBD1. Germline CDR1 SGHTA, CDR2 FQGNSA. The CDR3 spans 13 residues. Germline trimming cut 5 bases from V and 4 bases from J; bases unmatched to any gene: 4. CDR3 sequence reads: CASSLTGEYEQYF. In DNA, the CDR3 is TGTGCCAGCAGCCTGACAGGGGAGTACGAGCAGTACTTC.

Concerning this clonotype itself: The germline gene is not matched at one end of the junction; a read error may be the cause. J is TRBJ2-7 and V is TRBV6-5; D unresolved. CDR1 is MNHEY and CDR2 is SVGAGI in the germline V gene. The CDR3 is 12 amino acids. CDR3 bases: TGTGCCAGCAGTAACATAGGGTACGCGCAGTACTTC. Translation: CASSNIGYAQYF.

Note on this clonotype: A junction end diverges from the germline sequence, so it may reflect a read error. The V and J genes are TRBV19 and TRBJ2-2; D might be TRBD2 (5 bases). The CDR3 totals 13 residues. Per the germline V gene, CDR1 is LNHDA and CDR2 is SQIVND (reference sequence). The CDR3 DNA is TGTGCCAGTAGTATAGTTGTGACCGGGGAGCCGTGTTTT. Translated: CASSIVVTGEPCF.

V gene TRBV27 combines with J gene TRBJ2-7; possibly TRBD2 for D (5 bases). The germline gives CDR1 MNHEY, CDR2 SMNVEV (reference sequence). CDR3 length: 14 residues. V was trimmed by 0 bases and J by 3 bases, leaving 9 bases between them. DNA of the CDR3: TGTGCCAGCAGTTTATCGGGAGTAGTCTACGAGCAGTACTTC. Protein sequence: CASSLSGVVYEQYF.

V is TRBV7-9 and J is TRBJ2-2, with TRBD2 as a possible D gene (5 bases). Germline V lookup: CDR1 SEHNR, CDR2 FQNEAQ (reference sequence). The CDR3 runs to 15 residues. V was shortened by 5 bases and J by 1 base, with 11 bases between the two germline ends. The CDR3 sequence is CASSDAGKNTGELFF. DNA for the CDR3: TGTGCCAGCAGCGATGCCGGGAAGAACACCGGGGAGCTGTTTTTT. Full variable domain (remainder filled in from reference TRBV7-9 and TRBJ2-2): DTGVSQNPRHKITKRGQNVTFRCDPISEHNRLYWYRQTLGQGPEFLTYFQNEAQLEKSRLLSDRFSAERPKGSFSTLEIQRTEQGDSAMYLCASSDAGKNTGELFFGEGSRLTVL.

In the case of this clonotype: Just one base apart from a much larger clone, this may be a read error. This chain links TRBV20-1 with TRBJ2-1; the D gene could be TRBD1 or TRBD2 (5 bases each). There are 15 residues in the CDR3. Germline loops: CDR1 DFQATT, CDR2 SNEGSKA (reference sequence). CDR3 sequence (DNA): TGCAGAGCTCGCCCGAGGGGCTGGTCCTACAATGAGCAGTTCTTC. It encodes CRARPRGWSYNEQFF.

As regards this clonotype: A much larger clone is a single base away; this may be a read error. This chain uses TRBV28 with TRBJ1-5; tentative D call: TRBD1 (5 bases). Germline loops: CDR1 MDHEN, CDR2 SYDVKM. Trimming removed 3 bases from V and 9 bases from J, with 15 bases in between. The CDR3 is 14 amino acids. The CDR3 coding sequence is TGTGCCAGCAGTTTCGGGGGGTCCCTCGGGCCCCAGCATTTT. Protein product: CASSFGGSLGPQHF.

About this clonotype itself: This may stem from a read error, because a much larger clone lies one nucleotide away. For the CDR3, the DNA is TGCGGTGCTAGAGTGCCGCGGGAGGCCTCCTACGAGCAGTACTTC. Translated, it gives CGARVPREASYEQYF. The chain joins TRBV20-1 to TRBJ2-7, with 8 bases that match TRBD2. The CDR3 runs to 15 residues. Germline V gene lookup returns CDR1 DFQATT and CDR2 SNEGSKA (reference sequence).

In its sample, this clonotype was seen many times. This sequence joins TRBV28 and TRBJ1-2, with a tentative D call TRBD1 (6 bases). Trimming removed 2 bases at V and 6 bases at J, with 13 bases between. CDR1 is MDHEN and CDR2 is SYDVKM in the germline V gene. This CDR3 is built from 14 residues. The DNA of the CDR3 is TGTGCCAGCAGTTTACAGGGGATGCAGAATGGCTACACCTTC. It encodes CASSLQGMQNGYTF.

There are a few counts of this clonotype. The V call is TRBV13, the J call TRBJ2-4, with D perhaps TRBD1 (7 bases). The CDR3 spans 18 residues. CDR1 and CDR2 from the germline V gene are PRHDT and FYEKMQ (reference sequence). Trimming left V 2 bases short and J 1 base short, with 18 bases between. Here the CDR3 reads CASSLWSGGWSAKNIQYF. CDR3 nucleotides: TGTGCCAGCAGCTTATGGTCAGGGGGGTGGTCGGCCAAAAACATTCAGTACTTC.

This clonotype was picked up many times. The V call is TRBV6-2 or TRBV6-3, the J call TRBJ2-3, with D perhaps matching TRBD1 or TRBD2 (6 bases each). V was shortened by 10 bases and J by 12 bases, with 17 bases between the two germline ends. CDR3 length: 11 amino acids. Germline CDR1 MNHEY, CDR2 SVGEGT. The DNA of the CDR3 is TGTGCCACCCTTTGGGGGGCGCGTCAGTATTTT. This codes for CATLWGARQYF.

A word on this clonotype: This may come from a read error, since a much larger clone is one base off. The chain carries TRBV7-9 and TRBJ1-1; D gene unclear. The CDR3 is 15 residues long. Trimming took off 4 bases at V and 4 bases at J, with 16 bases between the two ends. Germline loops: CDR1 SEHNR, CDR2 FQNEAQ (reference sequence). CDR3 in DNA: TGTGCCAGCAGCTCGACGAGGAGTGCTGGCACTGAAGCTTTCTTT. This translates into CASSSTRSAGTEAFF. Based on the CDR3 plus reference TRBV7-9 and TRBJ1-1, the full variable domain is DTGVSQNPRHKITKRGQNVTFRCDPISEHNRLYWYRQTLGQGPEFLTYFQNEAQLEKSRLLSDRFSAERPKGSFSTLEIQRTEQGDSAMYLCASSSTRSAGTEAFFGQGTRLTVV.

The table lists this clonotype with a few counts. The rearrangement uses TRBV19 and TRBJ1-5; 12 nucleotides line up with TRBD1. The junction had 1 base not matched to a gene; V was cut back by 4 bases and J by 3 bases. Germline V gives CDR1 LNHDA, CDR2 SQIVND (reference sequence). The CDR3 covers 15 residues. The DNA for the CDR3 is TGTGCCAGTAGTAGGGACAGGGGGCCCAATCAGCCCCAGCATTTT. Amino acid sequence: CASSRDRGPNQPQHF.

The sample holds many counts of this clonotype. The chain has TRBV11-2 and TRBJ2-1; D possibly matches TRBD1 or TRBD2 (5 bases each). The length of the CDR3 is 15 residues. Germline values: CDR1 SGHAT, CDR2 FQNNGV. V was shortened by 1 base and J by 10 bases, with 17 bases between the two germline ends. CDR3 in DNA: TGTGCCAGCAGCTTAGTCCCCCAGGGCAGGGAGGAGCAGTTCTTC. The encoded protein is CASSLVPQGREEQFF.

This clonotype was seen many times. This chain uses TRBV27 with TRBJ1-2; D might be TRBD1 (5 bases). With 5 bases removed from V and 4 bases from J, the gap between germline ends came to 11 bases. The CDR3 extends over 13 amino acids. In germline, CDR1 is MNHEY, CDR2 SMNVEV (reference sequence). The CDR3 DNA reads as TGTGCCAGCAGTACAACAGGATTCTATGGCTACACCTTC. This gives the protein CASSTTGFYGYTF.

This clonotype has ten or more counts. V usage is TRBV5-6 and J usage is TRBJ2-4; D is ambiguous. CDR1 is SGHDT, CDR2 YYEEEE, per germline. The V end lost 4 bases, the J end lost 3 bases, and 14 bases lay between the germline ends. The CDR3 covers 15 residues. CDR3 nucleotide sequence: TGTGCCAGCAGCCCACAGTATGAAGGCAAAAACATTCAGTACTTC. Encoded protein: CASSPQYEGKNIQYF. Full variable domain (remainder filled in from reference TRBV5-6 and TRBJ2-4): DAGVTQSPTHLIKTRGQQVTLRCSPKSGHDTVSWYQQALGQGPQFIFQYYEEEERQRGNFPDRFSGHQFPNYSSELNVNALLLGDSALYLCASSPQYEGKNIQYFGAGTRLSVL.

This clonotype is termed medium-sized. The gene calls are TRBV7-9 and TRBJ2-3, with unresolved D. Germline CDR1 and CDR2: SEHNR and FQNEAQ (reference sequence). V was clipped by 3 bases and J by 7 bases, with 8 bases between them. The length of the CDR3 is 12 residues. The CDR3 DNA reads TGTGCCAGCAGCTTCGACGGGTATACGCAGTATTTT. Translation gives CASSFDGYTQYF.

Concerning this clonotype itself: A much larger clonotype is one base distant, so this may be a read error. The V and J genes are TRBV7-9 and TRBJ1-1; D may be TRBD1 (5 bases). Germline CDR1 and CDR2: SEHNR and FQNEAQ (reference sequence). This CDR3 region has 15 residues. The CDR3 reads CAGSSRLTENTEAFF. CDR3 bases: TGTGCCGGCAGCTCAAGACTGACAGAGAACACTGAAGCTTTCTTT.

This clonotype was seen at least ten times. This sequence joins TRBV29-1 and TRBJ2-5; 7 nucleotides align to TRBD1. CDR3 length equals 14 residues. The V gene end was trimmed by 4 bases and the J gene end by 4 bases; junction bases not matched to a gene: 9. The V gene's germline CDR1 is SQVTM and CDR2 ANQGSEA. The DNA for the CDR3 is TGCAGCGTTGTGGTACTAGGGGGCGCAGAGACCCAGTACTTC. Translation gives CSVVVLGGAETQYF.

This clonotype came up a few times. The V and J genes are TRBV6-2 or TRBV6-3 and TRBJ2-1; possibly TRBD1 for D (6 bases). V lost 2 bases and J lost 1, with 12 bases in between. The V gene's germline CDR1 is MNHEY and CDR2 SVGEGT. This CDR3 has 16 amino acids. CDR3 protein: CASSYVQTGSYNEQFF. Written as DNA, the CDR3 is TGTGCCAGCAGTTACGTGCAGACAGGTTCCTACAATGAGCAGTTCTTC.

In this sample, this clonotype turned up many times. The V call is TRBV20-1, the J call TRBJ2-3; D is uncertain. Germline CDR1 reads DFQATT; CDR2 reads SNEGSKA (reference sequence). This CDR3 contains 15 residues. V shed 0 bases and J shed 2 bases, with 12 bases lying between them. The CDR3 DNA follows: TGCAGTGCTAGAGATGGCGACTTCTTCACAGATACGCAGTATTTT. Residues: CSARDGDFFTDTQYF.